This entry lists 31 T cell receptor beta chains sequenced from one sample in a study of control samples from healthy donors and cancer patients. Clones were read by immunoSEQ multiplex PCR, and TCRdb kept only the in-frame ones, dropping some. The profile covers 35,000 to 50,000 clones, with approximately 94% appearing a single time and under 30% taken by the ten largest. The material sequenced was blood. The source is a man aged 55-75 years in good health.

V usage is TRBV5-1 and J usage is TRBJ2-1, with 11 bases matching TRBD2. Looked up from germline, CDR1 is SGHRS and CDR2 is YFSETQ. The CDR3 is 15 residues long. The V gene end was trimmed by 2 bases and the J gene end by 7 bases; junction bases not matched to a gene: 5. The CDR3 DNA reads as TGCGCCAGCAGCTTTACTAGCGGGAGTGGAAATGAGCAGTTCTTC. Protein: CASSFTSGSGNEQFF.

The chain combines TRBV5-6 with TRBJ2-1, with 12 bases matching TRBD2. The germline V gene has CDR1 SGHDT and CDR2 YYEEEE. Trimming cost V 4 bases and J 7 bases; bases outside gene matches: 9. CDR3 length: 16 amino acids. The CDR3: CASSRRLAGVSNEQFF. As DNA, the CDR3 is TGTGCCAGCAGCCGTCGACTAGCGGGAGTATCAAATGAGCAGTTCTTC.

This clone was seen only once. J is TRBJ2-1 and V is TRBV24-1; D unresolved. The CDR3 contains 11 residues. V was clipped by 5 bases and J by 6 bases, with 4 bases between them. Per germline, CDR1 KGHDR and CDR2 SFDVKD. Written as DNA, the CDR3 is TGTGCCACCAGTGCCCCCAATGAGCAGTTCTTC. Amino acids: CATSAPNEQFF.

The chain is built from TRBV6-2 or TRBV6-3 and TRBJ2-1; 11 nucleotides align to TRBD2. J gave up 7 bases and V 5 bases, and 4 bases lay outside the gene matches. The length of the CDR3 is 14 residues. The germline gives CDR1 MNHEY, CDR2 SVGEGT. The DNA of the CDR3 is TGTGCCAGCAGTCGATCTAGCGGGAGGAATGAGCAGTTCTTC. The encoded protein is CASSRSSGRNEQFF.

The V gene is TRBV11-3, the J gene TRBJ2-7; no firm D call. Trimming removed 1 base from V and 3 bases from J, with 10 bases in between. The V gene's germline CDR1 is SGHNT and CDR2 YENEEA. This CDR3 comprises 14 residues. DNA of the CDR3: TGTGCCAGCAGCTTAGCCCCTAGTAGCTACGAGCAGTACTTC. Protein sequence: CASSLAPSSYEQYF. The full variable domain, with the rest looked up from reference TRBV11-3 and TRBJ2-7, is EAGVVQSPRYKIIEKKQPVAFWCNPISGHNTLYWYLQNLGQGPELLIRYENEEAVDDSQLPKDRFSAERLKGVDSTLKIQPAELGDSAVYLCASSLAPSSYEQYFGPGTRLTVT.

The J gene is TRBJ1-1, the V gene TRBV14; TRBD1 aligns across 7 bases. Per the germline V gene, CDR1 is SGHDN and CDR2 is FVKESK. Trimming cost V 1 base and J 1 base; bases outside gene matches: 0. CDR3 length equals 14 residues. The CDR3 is CASSQGQGNTEAFF. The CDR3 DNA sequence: TGTGCCAGCAGCCAAGGACAGGGGAACACTGAAGCTTTCTTT.

The CDR3 DNA sequence: TGCAGTTACACGGGGGGGACCTACGAGCAGTACTTC. Translated: CSYTGGTYEQYF. The chain has TRBV29-1 and TRBJ2-7; 8 bases match TRBD2. CDR3 size: 12 residues. Germline CDR1 reads SQVTM; CDR2 reads ANQGSEA.

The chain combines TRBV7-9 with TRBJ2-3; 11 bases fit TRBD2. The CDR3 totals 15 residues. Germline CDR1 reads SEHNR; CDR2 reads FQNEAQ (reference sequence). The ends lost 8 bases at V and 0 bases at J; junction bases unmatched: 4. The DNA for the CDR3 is TGTGCCAGCGGTCTAGCGGGGGGAAGCACAGATACGCAGTATTTT. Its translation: CASGLAGGSTDTQYF. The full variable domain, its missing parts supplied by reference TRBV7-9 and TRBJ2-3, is DTGVSQNPRHKITKRGQNVTFRCDPISEHNRLYWYRQTLGQGPEFLTYFQNEAQLEKSRLLSDRFSAERPKGSFSTLEIQRTEQGDSAMYLCASGLAGGSTDTQYFGPGTRLTVL.

In DNA, the CDR3 is TGTGCCAGCAGCCCTGACAGTTATTTTCAGCCCCAGCATTTT. Its protein product is CASSPDSYFQPQHF. The V gene is TRBV7-3, the J gene TRBJ1-5; D perhaps matches TRBD1 (5 bases). V gave up 5 bases and J gave up 6 bases, with 14 bases separating them. Germline CDR1 reads SGHTA; CDR2 reads FQGTGA. CDR3 size: 14 residues.

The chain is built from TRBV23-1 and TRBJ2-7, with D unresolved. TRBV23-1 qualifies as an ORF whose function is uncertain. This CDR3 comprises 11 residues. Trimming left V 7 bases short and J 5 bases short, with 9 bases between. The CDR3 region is CASIVLDEQYF. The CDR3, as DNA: TGCGCCAGCATTGTTTTAGACGAGCAGTACTTC.

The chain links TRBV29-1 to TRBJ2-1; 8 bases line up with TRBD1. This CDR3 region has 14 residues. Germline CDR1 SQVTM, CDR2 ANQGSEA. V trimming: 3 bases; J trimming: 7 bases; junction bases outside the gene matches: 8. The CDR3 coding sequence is TGCAGCGTTGATCGTGCAGGGGGCTATAATGAGCAGTTCTTC. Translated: CSVDRAGGYNEQFF.

CDR3 loop: CASSQEPTGYNSPLHF. The CDR3 region has the DNA TGCGCCAGCAGCCAAGAGCCGACAGGTTATAATTCACCCCTCCACTTT. The genes are TRBV4-1 and TRBJ1-6; perhaps TRBD1 as D (6 bases). There are 16 residues in the CDR3. Germline V gene data show CDR1 as MGHRA and CDR2 as YSYEKL. Deletions cut 0 bases from V and 4 bases from J, with 10 bases between.

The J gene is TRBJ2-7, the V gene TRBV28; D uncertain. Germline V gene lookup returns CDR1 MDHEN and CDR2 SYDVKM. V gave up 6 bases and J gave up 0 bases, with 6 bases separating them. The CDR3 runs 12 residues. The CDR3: CASRLSSYEQYF. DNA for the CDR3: TGTGCCAGCAGACTTTCCTCCTACGAGCAGTACTTC.

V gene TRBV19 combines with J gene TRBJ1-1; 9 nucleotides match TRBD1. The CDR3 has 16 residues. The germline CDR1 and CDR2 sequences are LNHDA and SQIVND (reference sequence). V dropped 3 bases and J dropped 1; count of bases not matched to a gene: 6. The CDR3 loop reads CASSMSGTGRNTEAFF. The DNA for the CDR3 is TGTGCCAGTAGTATGTCGGGGACAGGGCGGAACACTGAAGCTTTCTTT.

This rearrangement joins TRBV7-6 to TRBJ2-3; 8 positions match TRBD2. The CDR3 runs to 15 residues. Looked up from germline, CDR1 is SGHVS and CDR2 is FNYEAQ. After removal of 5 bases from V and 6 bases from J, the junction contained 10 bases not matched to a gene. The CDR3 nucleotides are TGTGCCAGCAGCCCGAGCGGGAGTAAGGCCGATACGCAGTATTTT. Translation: CASSPSGSKADTQYF. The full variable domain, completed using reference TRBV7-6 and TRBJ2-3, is GAGVSQSPRYKVTKRGQDVALRCDPISGHVSLYWYRQALGQGPEFLTYFNYEAQQDKSGLPNDRFSAERPEGSISTLTIQRTEQRDSAMYRCASSPSGSKADTQYFGPGTRLTVL.

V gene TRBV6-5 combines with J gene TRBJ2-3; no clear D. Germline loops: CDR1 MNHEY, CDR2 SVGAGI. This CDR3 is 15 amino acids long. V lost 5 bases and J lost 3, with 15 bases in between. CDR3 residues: CASSPDLVQTDTQYF. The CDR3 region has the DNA TGTGCCAGCAGTCCGGACCTAGTACAAACAGATACGCAGTATTTT.

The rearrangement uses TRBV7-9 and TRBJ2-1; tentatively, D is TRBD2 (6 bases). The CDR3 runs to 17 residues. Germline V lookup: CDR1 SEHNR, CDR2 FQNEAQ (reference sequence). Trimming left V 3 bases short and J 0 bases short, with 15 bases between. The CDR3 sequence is CASSFPGLPSSYNEQFF. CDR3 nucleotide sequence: TGTGCCAGCAGCTTCCCGGGACTCCCTAGCTCCTACAATGAGCAGTTCTTC.

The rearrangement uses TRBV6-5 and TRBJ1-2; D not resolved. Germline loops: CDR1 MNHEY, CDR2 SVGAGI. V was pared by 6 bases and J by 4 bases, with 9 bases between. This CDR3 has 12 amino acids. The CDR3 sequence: CASSQRSYGYTF. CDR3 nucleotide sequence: TGTGCCAGCAGCCAGCGGTCCTATGGCTACACCTTC.

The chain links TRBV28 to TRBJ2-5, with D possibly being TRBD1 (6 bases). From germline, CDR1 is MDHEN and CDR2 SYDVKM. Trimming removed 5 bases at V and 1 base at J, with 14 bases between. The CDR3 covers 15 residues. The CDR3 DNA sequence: TGTGCCAGCAGTGGCAGACAGGTCAGCCAAGAGACCCAGTACTTC. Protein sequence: CASSGRQVSQETQYF.

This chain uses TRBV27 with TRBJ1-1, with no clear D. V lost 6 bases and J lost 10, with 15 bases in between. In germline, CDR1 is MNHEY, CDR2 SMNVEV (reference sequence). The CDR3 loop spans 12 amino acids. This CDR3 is CASSSPRQRAFF. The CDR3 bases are TGTGCCAGCAGCTCCCCGCGGCAGCGAGCTTTCTTT.

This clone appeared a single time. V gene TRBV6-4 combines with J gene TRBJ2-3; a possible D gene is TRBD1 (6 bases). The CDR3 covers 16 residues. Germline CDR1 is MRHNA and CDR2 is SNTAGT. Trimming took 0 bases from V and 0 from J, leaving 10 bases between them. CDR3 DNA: TGTGCCAGCAGTGACTCGGGACAAATTAGCACAGATACGCAGTATTTT. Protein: CASSDSGQISTDTQYF.

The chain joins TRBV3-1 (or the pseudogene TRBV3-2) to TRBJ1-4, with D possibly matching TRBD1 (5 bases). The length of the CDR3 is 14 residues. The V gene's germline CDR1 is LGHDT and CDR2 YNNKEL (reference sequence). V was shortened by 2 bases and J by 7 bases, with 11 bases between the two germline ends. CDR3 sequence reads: CASSQQGRGEKLFF. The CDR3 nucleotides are TGTGCCAGCAGCCAACAGGGCCGGGGTGAAAAACTGTTTTTT.

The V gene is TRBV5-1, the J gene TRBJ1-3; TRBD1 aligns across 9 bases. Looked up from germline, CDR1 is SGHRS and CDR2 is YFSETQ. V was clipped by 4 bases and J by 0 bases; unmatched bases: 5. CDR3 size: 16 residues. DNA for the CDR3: TGCGCCAGCAGCAGCACAGGGGGCCCCTCTGGAAACACCATATATTTT. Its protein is CASSSTGGPSGNTIYF.

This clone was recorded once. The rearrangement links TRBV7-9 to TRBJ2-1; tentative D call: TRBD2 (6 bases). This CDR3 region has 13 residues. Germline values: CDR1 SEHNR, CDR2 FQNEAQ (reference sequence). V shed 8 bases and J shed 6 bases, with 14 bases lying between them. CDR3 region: CASQEGLSNEQFF. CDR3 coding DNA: TGTGCCAGCCAGGAGGGCCTCTCCAATGAGCAGTTCTTC.

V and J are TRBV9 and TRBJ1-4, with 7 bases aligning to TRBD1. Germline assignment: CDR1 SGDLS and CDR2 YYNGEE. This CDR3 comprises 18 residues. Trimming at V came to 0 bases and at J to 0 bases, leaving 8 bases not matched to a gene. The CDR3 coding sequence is TGTGCCAGCAGCGTAGGAGGAAGACAGGGATCAACTAATGAAAAACTGTTTTTT. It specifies CASSVGGRQGSTNEKLFF. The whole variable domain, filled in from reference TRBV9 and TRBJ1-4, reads DSGVTQTPKHLITATGQRVTLRCSPRSGDLSVYWYQQSLDQGLQFLIQYYNGEERAKGNILERFSAQQFPDLHSELNLSSLELGDSALYFCASSVGGRQGSTNEKLFFGSGTQLSVL.

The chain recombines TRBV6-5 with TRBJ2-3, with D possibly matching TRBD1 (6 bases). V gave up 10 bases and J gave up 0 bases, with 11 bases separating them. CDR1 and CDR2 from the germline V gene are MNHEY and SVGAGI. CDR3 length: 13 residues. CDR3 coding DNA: TGTGCCATCAGGGGCGGGAGCACAGATACGCAGTATTTT. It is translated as CAIRGGSTDTQYF.

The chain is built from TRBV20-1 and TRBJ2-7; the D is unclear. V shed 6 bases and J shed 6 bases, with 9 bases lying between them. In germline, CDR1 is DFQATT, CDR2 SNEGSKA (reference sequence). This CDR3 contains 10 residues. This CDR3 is CSASDSEQYF. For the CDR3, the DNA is TGCAGTGCAAGTGACTCCGAGCAGTACTTC.

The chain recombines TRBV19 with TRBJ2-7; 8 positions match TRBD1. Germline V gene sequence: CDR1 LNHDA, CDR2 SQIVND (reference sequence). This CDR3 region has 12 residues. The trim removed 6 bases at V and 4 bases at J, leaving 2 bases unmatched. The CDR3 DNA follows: TGTGCCAGTAGCACAGGGGGATACGAGCAGTACTTC. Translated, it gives CASSTGGYEQYF.

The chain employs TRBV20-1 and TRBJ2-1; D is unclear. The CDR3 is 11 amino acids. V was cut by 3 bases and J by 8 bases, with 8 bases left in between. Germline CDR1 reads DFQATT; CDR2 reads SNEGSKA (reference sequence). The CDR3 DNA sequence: TGCAGTGCTAGTGGGCGCTATGAGCAGTTCTTC. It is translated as CSASGRYEQFF.

CDR3 in DNA: TGTGCCAGCAGCCCCCGGTCGGGTTACACAGATACGCAGTATTTT. This gives the protein CASSPRSGYTDTQYF. The V call is TRBV2, the J call TRBJ2-3; D is unclear. The V gene lost 6 bases and the J gene lost 2 bases, with 15 bases spanning the gap. The CDR3 totals 15 residues. The germline V gene has CDR1 SNHLY and CDR2 FYNNEI.

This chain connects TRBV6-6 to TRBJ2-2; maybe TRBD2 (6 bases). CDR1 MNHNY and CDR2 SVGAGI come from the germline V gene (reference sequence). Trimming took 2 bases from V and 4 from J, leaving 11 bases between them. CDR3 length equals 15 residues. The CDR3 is CASSYGGIGTGELFF. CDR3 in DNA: TGTGCCAGCAGTTACGGGGGGATCGGCACCGGGGAGCTGTTTTTT.